The T cell receptor (beta chain) described here comes from a study of beta chain features in type 1 diabetes. Findings and caveats of the study: Diminished insertions and augmented deletions at VDJ junctions characterized type 1 diabetes patients.

Germline V gene sequence: CDR1 MNHEY, CDR2 SVGAGI. The length of the CDR3 is 16 residues. This clone has just a few counts. Its antigen is undetermined. The junction and the germline gene differ at one end; a read error may be behind it. cDNA synthesis used the whole RNA isolate, giving expressed TCRB sequences. Here immunoSEQ multiplex PCR was the method, and the copy in TCRdb shows in-frame clones only, minus some. The table has under 800,000 clones, roughly 16% seen once. CD45RO/CCR7/CD25/CD127/CD95/CD27 staining was used to isolate CD4+ naive, central memory, regulatory and stem cell-like memory cells by sorting.

The TCR originated in a young man in good health. What was sequenced was naive CD4+ T cells from blood. The gene calls are TRBV6-5 and TRBJ1-3; D gene unclear. CDR3 bases: TGTGCCAGCACTTACCAGGTCTCTTTCTCTGGAAACACCATATATTTT. The encoded protein is CASTYQVSFSGNTIYF.